The clone carrying this TCR beta chain was observed a few times. Sequencing was performed with immunoSEQ multiplex PCR; in TCRdb, only in-frame clones are kept and a portion is missing. The table includes some 520,000 clones, roughly nine tenths detected once. The data originate from a study of blood T cell repertoires in COVID-19. Background on the study: Sources were T cells, B-cell-depleted T cells, or PBMCs; the material itself was cDNA or gDNA.

The CDR3 loop spans 15 amino acids. CDR1 and CDR2 from the germline V gene are MGHRA and YSYEKL. V was trimmed by 1 base and J by 8 bases, leaving 15 bases between them. The chain recombines TRBV4-1 with TRBJ2-1; D gene ambiguous. The source material was peripheral blood. The origin of this receptor is a man between 18 and 35 years old with COVID-19, enrolled during active disease. As DNA, the CDR3 is TGCGCCAGCAGCCAAGTTACCTCTAGGCTGCATGAGCAGTTCTTC. It codes for CASSQVTSRLHEQFF.